The source of this TCR beta chain is a study of OX40 agonist ivuxolimab in advanced cancers. Background for the entire study: Ivuxolimab was a fully human IgG2 agonistic monoclonal antibody targeting the costimulatory receptor OX40 (CD134). Partial responses occurred in three dose-escalation patients: two with cutaneous melanoma and one with hepatocellular carcinoma. Of the roughly 52 dose-escalation patients, hepatocellular carcinoma was present in about 20, melanoma in roughly 15, renal cell carcinoma in 9 and head and neck cancer in 9. The paper covers the monotherapy dose-escalation part of the phase I ivuxolimab trial, which included N = 52 patients. Intravenous ivuxolimab was administered to patients every 2 weeks at six dose levels: 0.01, 0.1, 0.3, 1.5, 3 and 10 mg/kg. Patients were allowed to have had prior anti-PD-1, anti-PD-L1 or anti-CTLA-4 therapy, and approximately 43% of the dose-escalation patients had previously received checkpoint inhibitors. Peripheral TCRbeta sequencing was intended to test whether TCR sequence diversity was altered and clonal T-cell expansion was caused by ivuxolimab. In the dose-escalation cohort, approximately 80% of patients were male, and the mean age was approximately 60 years with a range of roughly 20 to 85.

As concerns this clone: Its antigen remains undetermined. Per-base qualities were not stored, and no clone one base away is much larger.

Patients with autoimmune disease history or receiving systemic immunosuppression were excluded from the trial. Peripheral blood for TCR sequencing was collected from all dose cohorts at baseline, on cycle 4 day 1, and on cycle 7 day 1. Samples came from an open-label, multicenter, first-in-human phase I dose-escalation trial of ivuxolimab. Adults with locally advanced or metastatic melanoma, renal cell, hepatocellular, or head and neck squamous cell carcinoma were enrolled in the trial. CD4+ and CD8+ T cells were sorted separately from peripheral blood before TCR sequencing. For sequencing of the TCRbeta CDR3 region, genomic DNA was extracted from the sorted cells. The immunoSEQ Assay was used to sequence the TCRbeta CDR3 regions. TCRdb took this table from immuneACCESS and kept in-frame rearrangements with V and J called. Such tables lack part of the clones; where checked against another copy, unresolved V genes explain under half of the gap, and the rest is unexplained. Within this sample are 20,000 to 30,000 clones, with roughly 90% of them counted one time only. Approximately 23% of the sample is in the top ten clones.

General conclusions and limits of the study: The antigen specificity of the clonally expanded peripheral T cells was not determined. Low levels of normalized T-cell clonal expansion were also seen in some patients who did not respond. Clonal expansion of both CD4+ and CD8+ blood T cells was observed from baseline to week 6 at doses 0.1 to 3.0 mg/kg. After ivuxolimab, expanded clones were on average more numerous among CD8+ T cells than among CD4+ T cells. In the 0.1-3.0 mg/kg groups, partial responders had among the lowest normalized peripheral clonal expansion, particularly in CD8+ T cells.

The V and J ends are trimmed by 7 bases and 5 bases, leaving 15 bases between them. The germline V gene (reference sequence) provides CDR1 LNHDA and CDR2 SQIVND. The CDR3 runs 14 amino acids, cysteine and phenylalanine included. This entry keeps only the CDR3 DNA: 42 bases, framed from base 1. The receptor chain draws on TRBV19 and TRBJ2-1; possibly the D gene is TRBD2, per 5 matching bases. The receptor comes from an adult with an advanced solid tumor such as melanoma, head and neck, liver or kidney cancer. The source material was CD4+ or CD8+ T cells sorted from blood, sampled in a trial of the OX40 agonist ivuxolimab. This receptor carries the CDR3 CASTPGLNNNEQFF. The DNA sequence is TGTGCCAGTACCCCCGGACTCAATAACAATGAGCAGTTCTTC. Supplemented by the reference TRBV19 and TRBJ2-1 proteins around the CDR3, the complete variable domain is DGGITQSPKYLFRKEGQNVTLSCEQNLNHDAMYWYRQDPGQGLRLIYYSQIVNDFQKGDIAEGYSVSREKKESFPLTVTSAQKNPTAFYLCASTPGLNNNEQFFGPGTRLTVL.